This T cell receptor (beta chain) stems from a study of T cells after yellow fever vaccination. TCRdb re-called the 5' RACE reads through MiXCR, storing one row per CDR3 protein. The data hold approximately 510,000 distinct CDR3 sequences, with about a fifth observed a single time. V was cut by 1 base and J by 4 bases, with 14 bases left in between. CDR3 size: 15 residues. CDR1 and CDR2 (germline): SGHRS, YFSETQ. The chain links TRBV5-1 to TRBJ1-1; tentative D call: TRBD1 (6 bases). This material consisted of PBMCs, taken roughly 23 days after the first yellow fever vaccination. The source of this sequence is a man aged 18 to 30 who received the YFV17D yellow fever vaccine. The CDR3 DNA follows: TGCGCCAGCAGCTTGTATCAGGGGCCGGGCACTGAAGCTTTCTTT. This encodes CASSLYQGPGTEAFF.